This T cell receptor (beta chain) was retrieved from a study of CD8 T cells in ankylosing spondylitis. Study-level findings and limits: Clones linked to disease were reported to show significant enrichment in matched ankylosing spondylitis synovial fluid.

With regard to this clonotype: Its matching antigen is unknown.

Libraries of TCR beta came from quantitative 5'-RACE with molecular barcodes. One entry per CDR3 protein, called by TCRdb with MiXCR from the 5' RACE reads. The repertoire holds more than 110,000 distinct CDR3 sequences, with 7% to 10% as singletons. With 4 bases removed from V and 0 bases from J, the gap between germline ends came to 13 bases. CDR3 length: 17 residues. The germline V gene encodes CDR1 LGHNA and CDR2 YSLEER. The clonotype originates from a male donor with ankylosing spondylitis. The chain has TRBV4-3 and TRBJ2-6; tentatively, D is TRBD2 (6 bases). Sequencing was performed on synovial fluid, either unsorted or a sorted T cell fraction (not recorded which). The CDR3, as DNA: TGCGCCAGCAGCCGGGGGGATCAAGTCTCTGGGGCCAACGTCCTGACTTTC. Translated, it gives CASSRGDQVSGANVLTF.